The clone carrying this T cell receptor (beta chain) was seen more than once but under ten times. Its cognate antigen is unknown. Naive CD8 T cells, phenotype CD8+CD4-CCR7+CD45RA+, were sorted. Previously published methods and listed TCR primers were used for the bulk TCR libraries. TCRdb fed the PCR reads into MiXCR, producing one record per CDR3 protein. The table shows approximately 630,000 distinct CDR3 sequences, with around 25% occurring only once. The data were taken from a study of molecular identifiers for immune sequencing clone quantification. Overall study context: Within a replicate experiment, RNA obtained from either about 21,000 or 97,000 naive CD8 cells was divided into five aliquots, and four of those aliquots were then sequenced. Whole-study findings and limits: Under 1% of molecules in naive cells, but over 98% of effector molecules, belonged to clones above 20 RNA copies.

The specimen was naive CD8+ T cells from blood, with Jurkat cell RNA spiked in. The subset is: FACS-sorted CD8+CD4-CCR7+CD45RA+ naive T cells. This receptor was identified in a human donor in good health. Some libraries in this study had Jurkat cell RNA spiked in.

CDR3 nucleotide sequence: TGTGCCATTGCGCGGGAGGGGGGACGGGATACGCAGTATTTT. Translating gives CAIAREGGRDTQYF. V gene TRBV10-3 combines with J gene TRBJ2-3; 9 nucleotides line up with TRBD2. CDR1 and CDR2 (germline): ENHRY, SYGVKD. This CDR3 region has 14 residues. Losses at the gene ends were 9 bases for V and 6 bases for J; bases not matched to a gene: 10.